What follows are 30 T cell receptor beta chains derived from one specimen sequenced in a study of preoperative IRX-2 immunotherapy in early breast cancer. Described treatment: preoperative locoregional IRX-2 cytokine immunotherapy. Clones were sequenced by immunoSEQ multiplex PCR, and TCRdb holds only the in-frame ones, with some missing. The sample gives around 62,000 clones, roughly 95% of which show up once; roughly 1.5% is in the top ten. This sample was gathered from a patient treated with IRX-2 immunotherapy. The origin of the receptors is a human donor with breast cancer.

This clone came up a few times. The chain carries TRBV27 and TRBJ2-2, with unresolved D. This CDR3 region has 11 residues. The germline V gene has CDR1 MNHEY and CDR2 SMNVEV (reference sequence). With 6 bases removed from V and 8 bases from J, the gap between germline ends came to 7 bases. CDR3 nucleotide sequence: TGTGCCAGCAGCCTTCATGGGGAGCTGTTTTTT. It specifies CASSLHGELFF.

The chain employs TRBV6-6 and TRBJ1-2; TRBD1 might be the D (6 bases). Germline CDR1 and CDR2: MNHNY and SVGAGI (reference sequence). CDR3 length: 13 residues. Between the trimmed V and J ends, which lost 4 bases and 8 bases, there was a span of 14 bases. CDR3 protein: CASSSEGGSGYTF. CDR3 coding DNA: TGTGCCAGCAGTTCAGAGGGGGGAAGCGGCTACACCTTC.

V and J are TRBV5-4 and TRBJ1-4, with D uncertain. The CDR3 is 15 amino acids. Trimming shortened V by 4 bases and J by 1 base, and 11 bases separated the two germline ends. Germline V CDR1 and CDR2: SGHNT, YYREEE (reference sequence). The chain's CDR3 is CASSAEGLTNEKLFF. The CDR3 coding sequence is TGTGCCAGCAGCGCCGAAGGGTTAACTAATGAAAAACTGTTTTTT.

This CDR3 is CALSRGGGTEAFF. In DNA form, the CDR3 reads TGTGCTTTGAGCCGCGGGGGGGGAACTGAAGCTTTCTTT. The genes are TRBV30 and TRBJ1-1; the D gene is possibly TRBD1 (5 bases). The germline CDR1 and CDR2 sequences are GTSNPN and SVGIG (reference sequence). CDR3 size: 13 residues.

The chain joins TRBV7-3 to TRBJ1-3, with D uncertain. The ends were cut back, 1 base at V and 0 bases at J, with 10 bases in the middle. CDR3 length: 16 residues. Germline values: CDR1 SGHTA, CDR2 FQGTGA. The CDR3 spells CASSLSGAASGNTIYF. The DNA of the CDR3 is TGTGCCAGCAGCTTAAGTGGAGCCGCCTCTGGAAACACCATATATTTT.

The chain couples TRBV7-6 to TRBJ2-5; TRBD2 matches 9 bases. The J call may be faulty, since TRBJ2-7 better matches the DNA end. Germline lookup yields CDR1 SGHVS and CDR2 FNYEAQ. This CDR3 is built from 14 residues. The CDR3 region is CASSLRGRGNEQYF. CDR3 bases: TGTGCCAGCAGCTTACGCGGGAGGGGGAACGAGCAGTACTTC.

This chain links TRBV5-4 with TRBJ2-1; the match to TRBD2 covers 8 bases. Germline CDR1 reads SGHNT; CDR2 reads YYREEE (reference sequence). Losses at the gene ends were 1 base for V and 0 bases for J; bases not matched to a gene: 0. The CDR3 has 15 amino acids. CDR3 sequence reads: CASSLRGGSYNEQFF. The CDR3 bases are TGTGCCAGCAGCTTGCGGGGGGGCTCCTACAATGAGCAGTTCTTC. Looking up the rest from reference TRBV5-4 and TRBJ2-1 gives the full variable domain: ETGVTQSPTHLIKTRGQQVTLRCSSQSGHNTVSWYQQALGQGPQFIFQYYREEENGRGNFPPRFSGLQFPNYSSELNVNALELDDSALYLCASSLRGGSYNEQFFGPGTRLTVL.

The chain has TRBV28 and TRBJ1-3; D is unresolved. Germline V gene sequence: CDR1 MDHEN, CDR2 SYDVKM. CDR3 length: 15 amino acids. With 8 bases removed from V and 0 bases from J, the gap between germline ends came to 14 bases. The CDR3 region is CASSPSALSGNTIYF. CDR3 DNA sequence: TGTGCCAGCTCTCCCTCGGCCCTCTCTGGAAACACCATATATTTT.

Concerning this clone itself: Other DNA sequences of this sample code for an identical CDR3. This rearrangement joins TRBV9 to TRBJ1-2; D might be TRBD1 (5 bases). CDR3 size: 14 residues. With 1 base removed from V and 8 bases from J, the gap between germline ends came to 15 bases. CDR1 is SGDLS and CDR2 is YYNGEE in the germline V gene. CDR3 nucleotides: TGTGCCAGCAGCGTACAGGGCCTGCGGGGAGGCTACACCTTC. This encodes CASSVQGLRGGYTF.

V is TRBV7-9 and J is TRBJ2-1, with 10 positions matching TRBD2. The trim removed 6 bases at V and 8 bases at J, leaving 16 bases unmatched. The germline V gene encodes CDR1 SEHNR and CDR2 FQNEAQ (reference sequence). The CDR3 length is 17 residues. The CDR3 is CASSRRPRTSGRDEQFF. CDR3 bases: TGTGCCAGCAGTCGCCGCCCCCGGACTAGCGGCCGGGATGAGCAGTTCTTC.

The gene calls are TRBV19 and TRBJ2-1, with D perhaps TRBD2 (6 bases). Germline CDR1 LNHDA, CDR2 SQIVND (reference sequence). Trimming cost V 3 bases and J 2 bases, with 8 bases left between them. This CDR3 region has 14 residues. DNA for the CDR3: TGTGCCAGTAGTATCGGAGGGACCTACAATGAGCAGTTCTTC. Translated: CASSIGGTYNEQFF.

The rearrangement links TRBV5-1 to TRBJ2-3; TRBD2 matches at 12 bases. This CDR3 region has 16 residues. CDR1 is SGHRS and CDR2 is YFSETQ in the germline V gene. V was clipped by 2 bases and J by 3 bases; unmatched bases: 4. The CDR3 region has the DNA TGCGCCAGCAGCTTCACGACTAGCGGGAGTACAGATACGCAGTATTTT. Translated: CASSFTTSGSTDTQYF.

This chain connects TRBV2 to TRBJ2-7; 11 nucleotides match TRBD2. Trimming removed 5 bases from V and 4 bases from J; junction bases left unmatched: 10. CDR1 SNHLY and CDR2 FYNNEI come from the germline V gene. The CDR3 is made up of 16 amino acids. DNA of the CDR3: TGTGCCAGCAGTAAGGTAGGAACTAGCGGGAGTTACGAGCAGTACTTC. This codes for CASSKVGTSGSYEQYF.

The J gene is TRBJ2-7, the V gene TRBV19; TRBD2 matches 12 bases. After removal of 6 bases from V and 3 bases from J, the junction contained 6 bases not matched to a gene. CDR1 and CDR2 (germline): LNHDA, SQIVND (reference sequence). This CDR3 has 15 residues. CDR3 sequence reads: CASRGLGLAGYEQYF. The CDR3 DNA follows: TGTGCCAGTAGGGGACTGGGACTAGCGGGCTACGAGCAGTACTTC.

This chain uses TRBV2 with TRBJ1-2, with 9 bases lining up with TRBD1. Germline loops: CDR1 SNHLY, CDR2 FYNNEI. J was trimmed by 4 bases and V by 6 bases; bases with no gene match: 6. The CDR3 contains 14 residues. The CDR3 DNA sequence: TGTGCCAGCAGCCGGGACAGGGTGACCTATGGCTACACCTTC. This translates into CASSRDRVTYGYTF.

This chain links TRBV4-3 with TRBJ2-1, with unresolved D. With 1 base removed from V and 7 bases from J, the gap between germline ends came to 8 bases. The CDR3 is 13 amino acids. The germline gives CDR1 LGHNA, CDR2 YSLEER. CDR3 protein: CASSQGLGNEQFF. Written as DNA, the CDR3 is TGCGCCAGCAGCCAAGGGCTCGGGAATGAGCAGTTCTTC.

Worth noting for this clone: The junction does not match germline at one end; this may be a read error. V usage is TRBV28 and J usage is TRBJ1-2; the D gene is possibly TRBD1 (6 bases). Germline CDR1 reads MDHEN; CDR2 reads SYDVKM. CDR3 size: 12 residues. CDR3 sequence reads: CAWQGTGDGHTF. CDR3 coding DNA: TGTGCCTGGCAGGGGACTGGGGATGGCCACACCTTC.

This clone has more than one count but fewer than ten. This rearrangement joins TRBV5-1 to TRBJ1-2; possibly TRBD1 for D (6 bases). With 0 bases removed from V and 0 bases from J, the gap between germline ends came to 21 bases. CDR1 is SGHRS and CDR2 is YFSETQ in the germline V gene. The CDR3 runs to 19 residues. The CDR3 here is CASSLAKTGGVLANYGYTF. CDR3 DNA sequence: TGCGCCAGCAGCTTGGCCAAGACGGGGGGCGTTCTAGCTAACTATGGCTACACCTTC.

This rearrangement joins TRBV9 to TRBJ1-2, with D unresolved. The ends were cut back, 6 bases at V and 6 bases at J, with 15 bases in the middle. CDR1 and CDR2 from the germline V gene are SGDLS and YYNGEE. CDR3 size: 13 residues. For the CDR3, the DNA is TGTGCCAGCACCGGCGGCGGGGTGGATGGCTACACCTTC. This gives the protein CASTGGGVDGYTF. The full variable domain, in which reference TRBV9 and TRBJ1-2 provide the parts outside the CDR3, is DSGVTQTPKHLITATGQRVTLRCSPRSGDLSVYWYQQSLDQGLQFLIQYYNGEERAKGNILERFSAQQFPDLHSELNLSSLELGDSALYFCASTGGGVDGYTFGSGTRLTVV.

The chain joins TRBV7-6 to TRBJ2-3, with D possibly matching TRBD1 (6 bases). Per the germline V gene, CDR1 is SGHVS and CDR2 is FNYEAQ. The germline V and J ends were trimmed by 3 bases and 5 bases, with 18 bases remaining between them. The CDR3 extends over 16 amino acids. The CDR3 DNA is TGTGCCAGCAGCTTGACCTCCGGGACAAGGGGAGATACGCAGTATTTT. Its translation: CASSLTSGTRGDTQYF.

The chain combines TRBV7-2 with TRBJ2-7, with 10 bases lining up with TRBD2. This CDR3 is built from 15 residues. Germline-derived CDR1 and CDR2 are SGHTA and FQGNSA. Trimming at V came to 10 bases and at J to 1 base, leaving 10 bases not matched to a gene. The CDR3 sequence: CATQESGGGSYEQYF. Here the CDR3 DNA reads TGTGCCACCCAAGAGAGCGGGGGGGGGTCCTACGAGCAGTACTTC.

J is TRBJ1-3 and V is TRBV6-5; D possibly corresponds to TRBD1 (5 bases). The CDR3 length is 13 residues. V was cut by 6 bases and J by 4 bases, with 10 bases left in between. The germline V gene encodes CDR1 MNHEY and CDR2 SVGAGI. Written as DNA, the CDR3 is TGTGCCAGCAGACAGACAGCCGGAAACACCATATATTTT. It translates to CASRQTAGNTIYF.

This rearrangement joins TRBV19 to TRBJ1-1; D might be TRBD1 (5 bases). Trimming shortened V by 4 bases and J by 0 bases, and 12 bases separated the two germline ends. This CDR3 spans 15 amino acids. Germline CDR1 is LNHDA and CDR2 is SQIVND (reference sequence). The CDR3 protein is CASSTLRGMNTEAFF. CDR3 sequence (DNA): TGTGCCAGTAGTACACTGAGGGGAATGAACACTGAAGCTTTCTTT.

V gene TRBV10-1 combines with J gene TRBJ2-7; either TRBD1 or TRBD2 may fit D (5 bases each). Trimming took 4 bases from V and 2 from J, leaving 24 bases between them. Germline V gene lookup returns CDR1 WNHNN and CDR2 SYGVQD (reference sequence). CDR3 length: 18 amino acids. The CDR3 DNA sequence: TGCGCCAGCAGTGCCCCCGCGCCCGGGACGTTCGGCCCCTACGAGCAGTACTTC. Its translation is CASSAPAPGTFGPYEQYF.

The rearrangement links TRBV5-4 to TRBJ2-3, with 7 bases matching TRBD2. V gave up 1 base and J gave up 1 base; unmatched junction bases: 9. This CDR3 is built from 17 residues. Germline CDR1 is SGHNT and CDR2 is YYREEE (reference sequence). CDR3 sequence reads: CASSLKVAGVGTDTQYF. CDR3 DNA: TGTGCCAGCAGCTTGAAAGTCGCGGGGGTGGGCACAGATACGCAGTATTTT.

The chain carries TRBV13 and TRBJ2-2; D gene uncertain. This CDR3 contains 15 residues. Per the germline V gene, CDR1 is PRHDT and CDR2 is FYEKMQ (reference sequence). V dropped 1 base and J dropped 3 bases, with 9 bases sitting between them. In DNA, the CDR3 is TGTGCCAGCAGCTTAGAACCGGCGGACACCGGGGAGCTGTTTTTT. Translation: CASSLEPADTGELFF.

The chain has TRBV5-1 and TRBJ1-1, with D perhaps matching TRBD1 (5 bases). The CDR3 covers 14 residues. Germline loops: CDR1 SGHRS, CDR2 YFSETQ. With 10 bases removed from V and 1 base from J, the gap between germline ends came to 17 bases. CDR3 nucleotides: TGCGCCTCCAGTCCGGGACCCAGGAACACTGAAGCTTTCTTT. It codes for CASSPGPRNTEAFF. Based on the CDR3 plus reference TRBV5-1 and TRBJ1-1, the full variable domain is KAGVTQTPRYLIKTRGQQVTLSCSPISGHRSVSWYQQTPGQGLQFLFEYFSETQRNKGNFPGRFSGRQFSNSRSEMNVSTLELGDSALYLCASSPGPRNTEAFFGQGTRLTVV.

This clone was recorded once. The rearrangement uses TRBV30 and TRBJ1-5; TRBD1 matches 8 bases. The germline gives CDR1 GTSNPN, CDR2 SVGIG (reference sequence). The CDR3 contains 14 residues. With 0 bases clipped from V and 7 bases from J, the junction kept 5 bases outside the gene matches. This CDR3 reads CAWSVSTGAQPQHF. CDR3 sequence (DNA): TGTGCCTGGAGTGTATCGACAGGGGCCCAGCCCCAGCATTTT.

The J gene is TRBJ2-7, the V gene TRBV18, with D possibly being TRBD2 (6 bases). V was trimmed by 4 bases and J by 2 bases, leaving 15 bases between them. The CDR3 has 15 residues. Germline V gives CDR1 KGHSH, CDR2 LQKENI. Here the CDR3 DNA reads TGTGCCAGCTCACGAACCGGGGGAGAAACCTACGAGCAGTACTTC. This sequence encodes CASSRTGGETYEQYF. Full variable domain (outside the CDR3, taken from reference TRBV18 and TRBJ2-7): NAGVMQNPRHLVRRRGQEARLRCSPMKGHSHVYWYRQLPEEGLKFMVYLQKENIIDESGMPKERFSAEFPKEGPSILRIQQVVRGDSAAYFCASSRTGGETYEQYFGPGTRLTVT.

The CDR3 protein is CASSQRNTGELFF. As DNA, the CDR3 is TGTGCCAGCAGCCAACGGAACACCGGGGAGCTGTTTTTT. The gene calls are TRBV7-9 and TRBJ2-2; D is undetermined. Germline V gene data show CDR1 as SEHNR and CDR2 as FQNEAQ (reference sequence). CDR3 length: 13 residues. Trimming took off 5 bases at V and 1 base at J, with 5 bases between the two ends. Looking up the rest from reference TRBV7-9 and TRBJ2-2 gives the full variable domain: DTGVSQNPRHKITKRGQNVTFRCDPISEHNRLYWYRQTLGQGPEFLTYFQNEAQLEKSRLLSDRFSAERPKGSFSTLEIQRTEQGDSAMYLCASSQRNTGELFFGEGSRLTVL.